The 2 T cell receptor beta chains given below trace back to one sample, sequenced in a study of graft-versus-host responses after intestinal transplantation. Measured with immunoSEQ multiplex PCR; TCRdb has only the in-frame clones, and not every one. The sample has around 97,000 clones, 93% seen once. Which antigens these TCRs recognize remains unknown. Sequences were derived from unstimulated CD8+ T cells sorted from spleen or lymph node cells, sampled before intestinal transplant. All receptors derive from a human donor who received an intestinal transplant.

The CDR3 bases are TGTGCCAGCAGCTTAGAGGAACTAAGGGACATTCAGTACTTC. This translates into CASSLEELRDIQYF. The chain employs TRBV7-9 and TRBJ2-4; D not resolved. The CDR3 has 14 residues. Trimming cost V 1 base and J 8 bases, with 12 bases left between them. The germline V gene has CDR1 SEHNR and CDR2 FQNEAQ (reference sequence). Full variable domain (remainder filled in from reference TRBV7-9 and TRBJ2-4): DTGVSQNPRHKITKRGQNVTFRCDPISEHNRLYWYRQTLGQGPEFLTYFQNEAQLEKSRLLSDRFSAERPKGSFSTLEIQRTEQGDSAMYLCASSLEELRDIQYFGAGTRLSVL.

The chain carries TRBV27 and TRBJ2-1, with a weak D call TRBD2 (5 bases). This CDR3 is 13 amino acids long. Germline loops: CDR1 MNHEY, CDR2 SMNVEV (reference sequence). The V end lost 5 bases, the J end lost 8 bases, and 13 bases lay between the germline ends. The CDR3 loop reads CASSPLLADEQFF. The DNA of the CDR3 is TGTGCCAGCAGTCCCCTCCTAGCCGATGAGCAGTTCTTC.